This T cell receptor beta chain was found in a study of blood T cells in healthy people across ages. General study results and limits: Unknown donor CMV status possibly confounded expanded clonotype changes.

Germline V gives CDR1 LGHNA, CDR2 YSLEER. V dropped 0 bases and J dropped 8 bases, with 17 bases sitting between them. CDR3 length: 16 residues. A J-beta primer mix and a sample-barcoded 5' primer were used in a second PCR of roughly 6 to 12 cycles. Every cDNA molecule carried a tag from a template-switch adaptor bearing 12 random nucleotides. Each CDR3 protein gets one entry after TCRdb re-called the 5' RACE reads with MiXCR. The table has fewer than 900,000 distinct CDR3 sequences, roughly 44% seen once. This clonotype was counted many times. What it binds is not known. The chain recombines TRBV4-3 with TRBJ2-4; D is uncertain. The sample was blood. The TCR originated in a woman in her sixties or seventies in good health. CDR3 nucleotide sequence: TGCGCCAGCAGCCAAGAGACGCTACGGAGAGGCGACATTCAGTACTTC. It translates to CASSQETLRRGDIQYF.